The 21 T cell receptor beta chains presented below share a single source sample, sequenced in a study of control samples from healthy donors and cancer patients. Measured with immunoSEQ multiplex PCR; TCRdb has only the in-frame clones, and not every one. This table holds about 100,000 clones, roughly nine tenths found once. Sequencing was done on a sample of blood. These receptor sequences come from a woman between 50 and 59 years old in good health.

The CDR3 sequence: CASSLGGGGTDTQYF. DNA of the CDR3: TGTGCCAGCAGCCTGGGTGGAGGGGGGACAGATACGCAGTATTTT. The chain couples TRBV3-1 (or the pseudogene TRBV3-2) to TRBJ2-3; D is perhaps TRBD1 or TRBD2 (6 bases each). The CDR3 spans 15 residues. The V end lost 4 bases, the J end lost 3 bases, and 14 bases lay between the germline ends. Germline CDR1 LGHDT, CDR2 YNNKEL (reference sequence).

This chain uses TRBV10-3 with TRBJ2-2, with TRBD1 matching 8 bases. Germline V lookup: CDR1 ENHRY, CDR2 SYGVKD. This CDR3 comprises 14 residues. V lost 8 bases to trimming and J lost 4 bases; unmatched junction nucleotides: 6. CDR3 DNA sequence: TGTGCCATCGGACAGGGACAAAGCACCGGGGAGCTGTTTTTT. Amino acid sequence: CAIGQGQSTGELFF.

The chain has TRBV28 and TRBJ2-7; 9 bases are a match to TRBD1. Germline CDR1 is MDHEN and CDR2 is SYDVKM. The CDR3 consists of 16 residues. V trimming: 5 bases; J trimming: 6 bases; junction bases outside the gene matches: 14. The CDR3 reads CASSTPSGQGIPEQYV. As DNA, the CDR3 is TGTGCCAGCAGTACGCCCTCGGGACAGGGTATCCCCGAGCAGTACGTC.

This rearrangement joins TRBV25-1 to TRBJ2-5; the D is unclear. Germline V gives CDR1 MGHDK, CDR2 SYGVNS. Trimming removed 0 bases from V and 5 bases from J, with 16 bases in between. This CDR3 has 16 amino acids. CDR3 nucleotides: TGTGCCAGCAGTGAATATAGGCGAGAGGTGATGGAGACCCAGTACTTC. Its translation is CASSEYRREVMETQYF.

CDR3 DNA: TGTGCCAGCAGTCCTTGGACCAAAGAGACCCAGTACTTC. This sequence encodes CASSPWTKETQYF. The chain is built from TRBV12-3 or TRBV12-4 and TRBJ2-5; unclear D gene. The CDR3 covers 13 residues. The germline V and J ends were trimmed by 5 bases and 3 bases, with 10 bases remaining between them.

V and J are TRBV7-3 and TRBJ2-1, with 11 bases aligning to TRBD1. The germline CDR1 and CDR2 sequences are SGHTA and FQGTGA. The CDR3 totals 15 residues. V shed 4 bases and J 15 bases; nucleotides not matched to a gene: 14. CDR3 coding DNA: TGTGCCAGCAGCTCTAACATAGGACAGGGGGCATATCTGTTCTTC. Protein sequence: CASSSNIGQGAYLFF.

The rearrangement links TRBV6-5 to TRBJ1-1, with 7 positions matching TRBD1. CDR1 and CDR2 (germline): MNHEY, SVGAGI. The V gene end was trimmed by 0 bases and the J gene end by 12 bases; junction bases not matched to a gene: 7. The CDR3 covers 13 residues. The CDR3 reads CASSYSNDRATFF. The CDR3 DNA reads as TGTGCCAGCAGTTACTCAAACGACAGGGCTACTTTCTTT.

The chain employs TRBV19 and TRBJ2-1; 8 nucleotides line up with TRBD1. Per germline, CDR1 LNHDA and CDR2 SQIVND (reference sequence). V shed 3 bases, J shed 2 bases, and the junction held 3 bases outside the gene matches. CDR3 length: 15 amino acids. CDR3 region: CASSIAGGAYNEQFF. As DNA, the CDR3 is TGTGCCAGTAGTATCGCAGGGGGCGCCTACAATGAGCAGTTCTTC.

This clone has at least ten counts. The V and J genes are TRBV27 and TRBJ1-5; no definite D call. V was clipped by 6 bases and J by 4 bases, with 10 bases between them. CDR1 is MNHEY, CDR2 SMNVEV, per germline (reference sequence). The CDR3 length is 13 residues. CDR3 nucleotides: TGTGCCAGCAGCCTGACTATTAATCAGCCCCAGCATTTT. This codes for CASSLTINQPQHF.

J is TRBJ1-1 and V is TRBV9; no clear D. This CDR3 spans 14 amino acids. Germline CDR1 and CDR2: SGDLS and YYNGEE. V shed 3 bases and J shed 0 bases, with 9 bases lying between them. This CDR3 is CASSAGGLNTEAFF. As DNA, the CDR3 is TGTGCCAGCAGCGCCGGAGGGTTGAACACTGAAGCTTTCTTT.

V gene TRBV21-1 combines with J gene TRBJ1-2. TRBV21-1 is shown as a pseudogene. The CDR3 contains 15 residues. The CDR3 DNA is TGTGCCAGCAGCAAAGCTCGGAGATTGTACGGTGGCTACACCTTC. This sequence encodes CASSKARRLYGGYTF.

V and J are TRBV7-9 and TRBJ1-1, with D tentatively TRBD1 (5 bases). The CDR3 runs 13 residues. With 1 base removed from V and 6 bases from J, the gap between germline ends came to 9 bases. Germline CDR1 and CDR2: SEHNR and FQNEAQ (reference sequence). In nucleotides, the CDR3 is TGTGCCAGCAGCTTAGATGGGGGGGCTGAAGCTTTCTTT. Translated, it gives CASSLDGGAEAFF.

This clone is a singleton in its sample. The gene calls are TRBV18 and TRBJ2-7, with TRBD1 identical over 8 bases. Trimming at V came to 3 bases and at J to 7 bases, leaving 5 bases not matched to a gene. This CDR3 region has 13 residues. Germline V lookup: CDR1 KGHSH, CDR2 LQKENI. CDR3 bases: TGTGCCAGCTCACCGGACAGGGATATAGAGCAGTACGTC. This gives the protein CASSPDRDIEQYV.

This clone was seen only a few times. The V call is TRBV9, the J call TRBJ2-7; no clear D. V was trimmed by 4 bases and J by 2 bases, leaving 10 bases between them. The CDR3 is 13 amino acids. In germline, CDR1 is SGDLS, CDR2 YYNGEE. The chain's CDR3 is CASSPTAAYEQYF. In nucleotides, the CDR3 is TGTGCCAGCAGCCCGACGGCGGCCTACGAGCAGTACTTC.

The V call is TRBV4-1, the J call TRBJ2-1; D not resolved. The CDR3 has 17 amino acids. The germline V and J ends were trimmed by 3 bases and 0 bases, with 15 bases remaining between them. The germline V gene encodes CDR1 MGHRA and CDR2 YSYEKL. The CDR3 coding sequence is TGCGCCAGCAGCCAGAGTTGGCCAGGAGTCTCCTACAATGAGCAGTTCTTC. It yields the protein CASSQSWPGVSYNEQFF.

The chain links TRBV10-3 to TRBJ2-1, with TRBD2 matching over 12 bases. Trimming removed 6 bases from V and 0 bases from J; junction bases left unmatched: 6. CDR1 ENHRY and CDR2 SYGVKD come from the germline V gene. This CDR3 contains 17 residues. The DNA for the CDR3 is TGTGCCATCAGCGGACTAGCGGGAACTAGCTCCTACAATGAGCAGTTCTTC. It is translated as CAISGLAGTSSYNEQFF.

The V and J genes are TRBV2 and TRBJ2-1, with 8 bases that match TRBD1. The CDR3 loop spans 15 amino acids. Germline CDR1 is SNHLY and CDR2 is FYNNEI. Unmatched junction bases numbered 9, after V lost 6 bases and J lost 5 bases. The CDR3 DNA reads TGTGCCAGCAGGAGGAACAGGGGGTTGGACAATGAGCAGTTCTTC. Translating it yields CASRRNRGLDNEQFF.

The genes are TRBV9 and TRBJ2-3; no clear D gene. CDR3 size: 14 residues. The ends were cut back, 3 bases at V and 4 bases at J, with 12 bases in the middle. Germline values: CDR1 SGDLS, CDR2 YYNGEE. DNA for the CDR3: TGTGCCAGCAGCGCGATAAGACCCCCAGATACGCAGTATTTT. Its translation: CASSAIRPPDTQYF.

The V gene is TRBV18, the J gene TRBJ2-3, with TRBD2 matching 8 bases. This CDR3 spans 15 amino acids. J lost 3 bases, V lost 6 bases, and 8 bases had no gene match. Germline V lookup: CDR1 KGHSH, CDR2 LQKENI. In DNA, the CDR3 is TGTGCCAGCTCTCCAGCGGGAGAGGTGACAGATACGCAGTATTTT. Amino acids: CASSPAGEVTDTQYF.

V gene TRBV5-1 combines with J gene TRBJ1-2, with D possibly matching TRBD1 (6 bases). Germline V CDR1 and CDR2: SGHRS, YFSETQ. V was trimmed by 0 bases and J by 4 bases, leaving 13 bases between them. The CDR3 covers 15 residues. The CDR3 protein is CASSLEQGHLYGYTF. The CDR3, as DNA: TGCGCCAGCAGCTTGGAACAGGGACACCTCTATGGCTACACCTTC. The full variable domain, with the rest looked up from reference TRBV5-1 and TRBJ1-2, is KAGVTQTPRYLIKTRGQQVTLSCSPISGHRSVSWYQQTPGQGLQFLFEYFSETQRNKGNFPGRFSGRQFSNSRSEMNVSTLELGDSALYLCASSLEQGHLYGYTFGSGTRLTVV.

Here the CDR3 reads CAISGTGFGGNTIYF. DNA of the CDR3: TGTGCCATCAGTGGTACGGGGTTCGGGGGAAACACCATATATTTT. This chain joins TRBV10-3 and TRBJ1-3; D is unclear. The CDR3 has 15 amino acids. V was pared by 4 bases and J by 4 bases, with 14 bases between. Germline V CDR1 and CDR2: ENHRY, SYGVKD.